This TCR beta chain is from a study of blood T cell repertoires in COVID-19. The V and J ends lost 3 bases and 4 bases respectively, with 18 bases between them. The CDR3 loop spans 15 amino acids. CDR1 is DFQATT, CDR2 SNEGSKA, per germline (reference sequence). Sequencing used immunoSEQ multiplex PCR; TCRdb keeps in-frame clones, though not all of them. The table records 80,000 to 95,000 clones, over 80% of them present only once. The gene calls are TRBV20-1 and TRBJ1-1; D ambiguous. The sequence came from a woman of 80 years or more with active or convalescent COVID-19. Sequencing was performed on peripheral blood. DNA for the CDR3: TGCAGTGCTAGTAAAACAGTACGGATGGGCACTGAAGCTTTCTTT. Translating gives CSASKTVRMGTEAFF.